This T cell receptor (beta chain) was identified during a study of blood T cell repertoires in COVID-19. Study context: T cells, B-cell-depleted T cells, or PBMCs supplied cDNA or gDNA.

Libraries were prepared by immunoSEQ multiplex PCR; TCRdb keeps only in-frame clonotypes and omits some of them. The sample comprises about 270,000 clones, more than 80% of which are singletons, and approximately 4% rests with the top ten. Material for sequencing was PBMCs or T cells enriched from blood (not recorded which). The origin of this receptor is a woman aged 25 to 39 with acute COVID-19.

The CDR3 sequence is CASTRVAGAVAGELFF. CDR3 nucleotides: TGTGCCAGCACTCGGGTCGCGGGAGCGGTAGCCGGGGAGCTGTTTTTT. This chain joins TRBV2 and TRBJ2-2; TRBD2 matches 7 bases. Germline V lookup: CDR1 SNHLY, CDR2 FYNNEI. V gave up 7 bases and J gave up 6 bases; unmatched junction bases: 14. This CDR3 spans 16 amino acids.